The sequence of this T cell receptor (beta chain) was determined in a study of cytomegalovirus exposure and HLA in healthy donors. Study results and caveats: Through in vitro validation, a few CMV-associated chains were shown to be specific for CMV antigens. It was found in a later analysis that first-cohort TCR clusters tended to co-occur in the 120 validation repertoires. The study flagged approximately 180 TCR beta chains as cytomegalovirus-associated.

V dropped 10 bases and J dropped 4; count of bases not matched to a gene: 3. Germline values: CDR1 MDHEN, CDR2 SYDVKM. The CDR3 is 11 amino acids. Profiled with immunoSEQ multiplex PCR; TCRdb holds only in-frame clones, not every one. The data hold 120,000 or so clones, with roughly nine tenths observed a single time. Note on this clone: The antigen is not known.

Sequences were obtained from PBMCs. J is TRBJ1-2 and V is TRBV28; 7 bases map to TRBD1. The clonotype originates from a young woman in good health and CMV-seronegative. In DNA, the CDR3 is TGTGCCACGGGGACAGCCTATGGCTACACCTTC. Its translation is CATGTAYGYTF.